The entry that follows covers one T cell receptor beta chain sequence. Other nucleotide sequences in the sample specify the same CDR3. This specimen belongs to a study of shared clonotypes between healthy human individuals. Profiling relied on immunoSEQ multiplex PCR, and the TCRdb table lists in-frame clones only, not all of them. The table records fewer than 1.4 million clones, about four fifths of them present only once. This CDR3 spans 14 amino acids. V was cut by 2 bases and J by 3 bases, with 7 bases left in between. The germline V gene encodes CDR1 SGHTA and CDR2 FQGNSA. The specimen sequenced was memory CD4+ T cells from PBMCs. Indicated subset: CD45RA-negative fraction. This TCR was recovered from a man younger than 35 in good health. Some clones in this sample may be carry-over from other donors' samples. The V and J genes are TRBV7-2 and TRBJ1-4, with a weak D call TRBD1 (5 bases). CDR3 coding DNA: TGTGCCAGCAGCTTATCCAGGGCTAATGAAAAACTGTTTTTT. This gives the protein CASSLSRANEKLFF. The full variable domain, with the rest looked up from reference TRBV7-2 and TRBJ1-4, is GAGVSQSPSNKVTEKGKDVELRCDPISGHTALYWYRQSLGQGLEFLIYFQGNSAPDKSGLPSDRFSAERTGGSVSTLTIQRTQQEDSAVYLCASSLSRANEKLFFGSGTQLSVL.